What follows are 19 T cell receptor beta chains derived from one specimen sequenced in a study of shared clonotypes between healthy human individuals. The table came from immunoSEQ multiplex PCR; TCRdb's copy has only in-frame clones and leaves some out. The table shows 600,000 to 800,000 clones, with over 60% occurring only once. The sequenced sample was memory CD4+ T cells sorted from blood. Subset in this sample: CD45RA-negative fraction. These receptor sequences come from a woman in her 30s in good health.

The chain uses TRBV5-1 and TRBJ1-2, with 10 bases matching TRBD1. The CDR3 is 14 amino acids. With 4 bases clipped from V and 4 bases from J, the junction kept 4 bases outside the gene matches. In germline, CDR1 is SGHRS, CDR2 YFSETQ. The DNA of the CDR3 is TGCGCCAGCAGCACGGACAGGGGGACCTATGGCTACACCTTC. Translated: CASSTDRGTYGYTF.

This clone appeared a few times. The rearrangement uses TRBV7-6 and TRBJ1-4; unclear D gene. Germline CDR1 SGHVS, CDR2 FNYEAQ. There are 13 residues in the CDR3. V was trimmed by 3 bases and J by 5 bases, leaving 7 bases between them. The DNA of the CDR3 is TGTGCCAGCAGCTTTGCTCCCAATGAAAAACTGTTTTTT. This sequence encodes CASSFAPNEKLFF.

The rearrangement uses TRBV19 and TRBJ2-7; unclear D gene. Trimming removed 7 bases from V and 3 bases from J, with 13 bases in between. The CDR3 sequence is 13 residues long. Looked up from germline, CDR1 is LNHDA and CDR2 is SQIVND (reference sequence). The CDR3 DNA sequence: TGTGCCAGTAATCGTGAATGGGGCTACGAGCAGTACTTC. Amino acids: CASNREWGYEQYF.

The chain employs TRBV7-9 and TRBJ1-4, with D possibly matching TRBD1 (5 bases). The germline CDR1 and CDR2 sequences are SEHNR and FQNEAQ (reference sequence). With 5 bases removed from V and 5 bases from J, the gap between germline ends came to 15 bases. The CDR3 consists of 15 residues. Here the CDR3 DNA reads TGTGCCAGCAGCCCGACGCGACAGAACAATGAAAAACTGTTTTTT. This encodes CASSPTRQNNEKLFF.

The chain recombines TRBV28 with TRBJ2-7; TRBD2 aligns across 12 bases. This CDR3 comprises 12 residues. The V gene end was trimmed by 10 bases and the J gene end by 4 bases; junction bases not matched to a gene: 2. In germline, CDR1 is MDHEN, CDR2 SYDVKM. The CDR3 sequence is CATGLAGYEQYF. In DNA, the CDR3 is TGTGCCACCGGACTAGCGGGGTACGAGCAGTACTTC.

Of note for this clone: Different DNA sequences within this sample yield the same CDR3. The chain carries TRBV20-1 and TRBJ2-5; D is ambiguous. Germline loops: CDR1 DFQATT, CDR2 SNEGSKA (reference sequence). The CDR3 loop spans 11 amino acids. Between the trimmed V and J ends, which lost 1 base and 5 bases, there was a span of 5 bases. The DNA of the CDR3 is TGCAGTGCTAGAGGGGTGGAGACCCAGTACTTC. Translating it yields CSARGVETQYF.

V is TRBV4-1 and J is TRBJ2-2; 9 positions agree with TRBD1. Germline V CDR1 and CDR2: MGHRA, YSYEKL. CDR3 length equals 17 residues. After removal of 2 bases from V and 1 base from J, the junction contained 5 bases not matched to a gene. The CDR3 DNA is TGCGCCAGCAGCCAAAGGGGGACAGGGAGGAACACCGGGGAGCTGTTTTTT. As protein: CASSQRGTGRNTGELFF.

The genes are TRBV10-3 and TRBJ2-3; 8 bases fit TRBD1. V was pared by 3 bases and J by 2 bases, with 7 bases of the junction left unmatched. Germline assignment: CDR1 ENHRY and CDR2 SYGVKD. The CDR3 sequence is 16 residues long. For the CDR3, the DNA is TGTGCCATCAGTGATGGACAGGGAAGGCCCACAGATACGCAGTATTTT. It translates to CAISDGQGRPTDTQYF.

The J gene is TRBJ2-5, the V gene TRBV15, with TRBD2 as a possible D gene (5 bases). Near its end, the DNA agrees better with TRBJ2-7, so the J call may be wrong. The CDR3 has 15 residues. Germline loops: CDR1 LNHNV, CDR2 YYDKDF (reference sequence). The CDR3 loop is CATSRRSSESYEQYF. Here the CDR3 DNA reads TGTGCCACCAGCAGAAGGAGTAGCGAATCCTACGAGCAGTACTTC.

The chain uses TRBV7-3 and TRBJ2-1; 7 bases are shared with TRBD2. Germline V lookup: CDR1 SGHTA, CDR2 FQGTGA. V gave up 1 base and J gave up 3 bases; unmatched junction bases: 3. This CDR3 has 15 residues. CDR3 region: CASSLMSGGYNEQFF. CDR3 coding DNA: TGTGCCAGCAGCTTAATGTCGGGAGGCTACAATGAGCAGTTCTTC.

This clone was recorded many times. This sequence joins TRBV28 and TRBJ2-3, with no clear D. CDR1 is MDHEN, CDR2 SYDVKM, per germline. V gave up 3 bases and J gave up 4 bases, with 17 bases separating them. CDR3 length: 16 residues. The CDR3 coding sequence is TGTGCCAGCAGTTTCGCTGGCCGTCAAACCGCAGATACGCAGTATTTT. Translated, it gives CASSFAGRQTADTQYF.

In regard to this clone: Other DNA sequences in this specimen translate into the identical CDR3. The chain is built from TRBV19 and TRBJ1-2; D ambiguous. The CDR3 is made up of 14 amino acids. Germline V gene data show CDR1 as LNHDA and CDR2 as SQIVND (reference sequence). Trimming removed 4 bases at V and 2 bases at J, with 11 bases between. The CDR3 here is CASSTGTENYGYTF. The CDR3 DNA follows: TGTGCCAGTAGTACGGGAACAGAAAACTATGGCTACACCTTC. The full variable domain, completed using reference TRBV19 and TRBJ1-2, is DGGITQSPKYLFRKEGQNVTLSCEQNLNHDAMYWYRQDPGQGLRLIYYSQIVNDFQKGDIAEGYSVSREKKESFPLTVTSAQKNPTAFYLCASSTGTENYGYTFGSGTRLTVV.

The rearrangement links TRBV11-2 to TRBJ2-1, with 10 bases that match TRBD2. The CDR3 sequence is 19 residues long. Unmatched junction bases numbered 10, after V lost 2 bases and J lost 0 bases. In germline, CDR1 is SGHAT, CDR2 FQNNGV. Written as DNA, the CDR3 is TGTGCCAGCAGCTTATATTGGACTAGCGGCTCTTACTCCTACAATGAGCAGTTCTTC. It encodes CASSLYWTSGSYSYNEQFF.

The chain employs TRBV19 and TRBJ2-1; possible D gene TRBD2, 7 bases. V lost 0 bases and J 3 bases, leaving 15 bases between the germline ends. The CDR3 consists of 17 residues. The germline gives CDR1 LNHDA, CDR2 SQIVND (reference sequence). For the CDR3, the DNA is TGTGCCAGTAGTATAGATCCGGCCGGGGGGCTCTACAATGAGCAGTTCTTC. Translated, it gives CASSIDPAGGLYNEQFF.

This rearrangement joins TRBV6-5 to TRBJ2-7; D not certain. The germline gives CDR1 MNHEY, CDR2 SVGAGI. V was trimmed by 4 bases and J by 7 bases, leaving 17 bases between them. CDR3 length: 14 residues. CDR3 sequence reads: CASSLSYYSVEQYF. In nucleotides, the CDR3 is TGTGCCAGCAGTTTAAGTTACTATTCGGTTGAGCAGTACTTC.

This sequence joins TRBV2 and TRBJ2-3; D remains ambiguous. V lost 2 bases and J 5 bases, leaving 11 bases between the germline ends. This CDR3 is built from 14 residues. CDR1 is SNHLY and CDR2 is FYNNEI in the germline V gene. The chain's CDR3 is CASSEIPYEDTQYF. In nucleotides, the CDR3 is TGTGCCAGCAGTGAAATCCCTTATGAAGATACGCAGTATTTT.

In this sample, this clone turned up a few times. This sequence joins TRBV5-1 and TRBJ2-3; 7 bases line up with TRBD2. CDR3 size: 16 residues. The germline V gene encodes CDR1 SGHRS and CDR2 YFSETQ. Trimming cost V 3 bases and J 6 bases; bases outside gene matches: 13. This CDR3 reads CASSSTISGQGDTQYF. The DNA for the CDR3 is TGCGCCAGCAGCTCCACGATTAGCGGGCAGGGTGATACGCAGTATTTT.

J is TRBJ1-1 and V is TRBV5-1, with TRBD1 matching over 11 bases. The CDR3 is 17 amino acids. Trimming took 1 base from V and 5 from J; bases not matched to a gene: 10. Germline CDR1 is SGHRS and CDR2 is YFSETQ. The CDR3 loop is CASSLSGQGAGVTEAFF. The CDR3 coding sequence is TGCGCCAGCAGCTTGTCAGGACAGGGGGCTGGGGTTACTGAAGCTTTCTTT.

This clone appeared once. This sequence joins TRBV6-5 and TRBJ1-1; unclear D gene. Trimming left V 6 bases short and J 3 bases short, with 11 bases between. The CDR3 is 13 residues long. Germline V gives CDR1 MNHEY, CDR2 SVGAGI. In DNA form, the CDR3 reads TGTGCCAGCAGAGCACAGACCTACACTGAAGCTTTCTTT. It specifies CASRAQTYTEAFF.